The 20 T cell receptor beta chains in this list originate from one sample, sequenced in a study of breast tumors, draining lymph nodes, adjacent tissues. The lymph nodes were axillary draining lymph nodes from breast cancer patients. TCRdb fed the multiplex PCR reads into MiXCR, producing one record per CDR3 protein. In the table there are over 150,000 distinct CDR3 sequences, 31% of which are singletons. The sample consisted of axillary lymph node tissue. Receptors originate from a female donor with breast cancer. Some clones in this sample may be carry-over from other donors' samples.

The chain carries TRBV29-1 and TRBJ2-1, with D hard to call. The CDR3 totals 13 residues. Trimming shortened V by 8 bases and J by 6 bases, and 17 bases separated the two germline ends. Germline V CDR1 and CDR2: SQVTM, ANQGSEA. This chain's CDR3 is CSLDKASGNEQFF. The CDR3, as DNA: TGCAGCCTCGACAAGGCCTCCGGCAATGAGCAGTTCTTC.

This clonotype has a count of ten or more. This CDR3 is CASSFDRAGGSLGYGYTF. Here the CDR3 DNA reads TGTGCCAGTAGTTTCGACAGGGCTGGGGGTTCTCTTGGCTATGGCTACACCTTC. V gene TRBV19 combines with J gene TRBJ1-2; 7 bases are shared with TRBD1. Germline lookup yields CDR1 LNHDA and CDR2 SQIVND (reference sequence). CDR3 length equals 18 residues. V was pared by 5 bases and J by 4 bases, with 19 bases of the junction left unmatched.

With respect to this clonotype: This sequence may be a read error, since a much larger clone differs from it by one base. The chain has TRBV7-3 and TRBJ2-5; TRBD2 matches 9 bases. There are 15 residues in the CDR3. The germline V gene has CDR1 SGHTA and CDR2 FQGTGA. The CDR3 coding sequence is TGTGCCGGCAGCTTAGTAGCGGGGGACCAAGAGACCCAGCACTTC. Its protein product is CAGSLVAGDQETQHF.

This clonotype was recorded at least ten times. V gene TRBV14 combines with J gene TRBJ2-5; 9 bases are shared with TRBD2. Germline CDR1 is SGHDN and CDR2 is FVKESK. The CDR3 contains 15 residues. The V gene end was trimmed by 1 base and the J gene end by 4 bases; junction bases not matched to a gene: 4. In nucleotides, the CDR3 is TGTGCCAGCAGCCAAGGTTTACTAGCGGGAGAGACCCAGTACTTC. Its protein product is CASSQGLLAGETQYF.

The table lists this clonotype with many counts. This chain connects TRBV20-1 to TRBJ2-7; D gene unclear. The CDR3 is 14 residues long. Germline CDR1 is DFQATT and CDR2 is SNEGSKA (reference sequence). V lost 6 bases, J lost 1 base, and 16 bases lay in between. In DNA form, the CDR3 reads TGCAGTGCCCCCCGACACCGAGTTTCCTACGAGCAGTACTTC. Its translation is CSAPRHRVSYEQYF.

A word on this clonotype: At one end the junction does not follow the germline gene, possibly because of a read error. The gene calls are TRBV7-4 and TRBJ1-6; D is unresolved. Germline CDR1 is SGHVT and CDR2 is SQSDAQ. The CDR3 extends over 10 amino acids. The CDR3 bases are TGTGCCAGCAGCTTAGGATCGGTGGGCTTT. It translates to CASSLGSVGF.

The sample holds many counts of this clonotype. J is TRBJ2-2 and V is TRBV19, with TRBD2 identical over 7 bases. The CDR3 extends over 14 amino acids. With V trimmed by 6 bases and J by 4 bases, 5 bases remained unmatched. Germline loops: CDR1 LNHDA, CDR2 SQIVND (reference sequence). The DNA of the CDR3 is TGTGCCAGTAGCGGTGGGAGGGCCACCGGGGAGCTGTTTTTT. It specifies CASSGGRATGELFF. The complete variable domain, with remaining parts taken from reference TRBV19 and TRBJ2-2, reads DGGITQSPKYLFRKEGQNVTLSCEQNLNHDAMYWYRQDPGQGLRLIYYSQIVNDFQKGDIAEGYSVSREKKESFPLTVTSAQKNPTAFYLCASSGGRATGELFFGEGSRLTVL.

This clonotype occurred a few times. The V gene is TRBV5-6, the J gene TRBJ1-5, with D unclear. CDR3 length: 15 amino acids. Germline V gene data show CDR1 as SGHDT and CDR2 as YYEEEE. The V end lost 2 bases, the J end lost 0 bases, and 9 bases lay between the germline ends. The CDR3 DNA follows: TGTGCCAGCAGCTTCGGGGAGTCTAGCAATCAGCCCCAGCATTTT. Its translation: CASSFGESSNQPQHF.

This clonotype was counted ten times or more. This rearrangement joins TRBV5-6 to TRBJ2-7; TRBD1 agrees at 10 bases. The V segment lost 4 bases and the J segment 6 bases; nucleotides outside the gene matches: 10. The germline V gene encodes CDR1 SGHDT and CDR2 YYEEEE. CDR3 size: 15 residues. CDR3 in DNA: TGTGCCAGCAGCCAATTCGACAGGGGGCTCGGCGAGCAGTACTTC. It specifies CASSQFDRGLGEQYF.

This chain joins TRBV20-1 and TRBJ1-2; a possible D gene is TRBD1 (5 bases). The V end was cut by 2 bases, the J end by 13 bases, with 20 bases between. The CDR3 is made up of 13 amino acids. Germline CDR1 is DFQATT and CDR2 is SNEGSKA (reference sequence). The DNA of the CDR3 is TGCAGTGCTAGAACCGGGGCAGGGAAACCCAGCACCTTC. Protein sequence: CSARTGAGKPSTF.

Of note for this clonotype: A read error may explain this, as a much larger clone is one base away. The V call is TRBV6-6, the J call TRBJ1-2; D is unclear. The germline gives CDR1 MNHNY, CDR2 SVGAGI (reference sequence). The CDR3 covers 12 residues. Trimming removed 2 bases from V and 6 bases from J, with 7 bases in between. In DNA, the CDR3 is TGTGCCAGCAGTTACGGAGACCATGGCTACACCTTC. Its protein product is CASSYGDHGYTF.

The CDR3 protein is CASSHEVGYEQYF. DNA for the CDR3: TGTGCCAGCAGTCACGAGGTAGGATACGAGCAGTACTTC. The J gene is TRBJ2-7, the V gene TRBV6-5; D gene unclear. V lost 5 bases, J lost 4 bases, and 12 bases lay in between. Germline CDR1 reads MNHEY; CDR2 reads SVGAGI. There are 13 residues in the CDR3.

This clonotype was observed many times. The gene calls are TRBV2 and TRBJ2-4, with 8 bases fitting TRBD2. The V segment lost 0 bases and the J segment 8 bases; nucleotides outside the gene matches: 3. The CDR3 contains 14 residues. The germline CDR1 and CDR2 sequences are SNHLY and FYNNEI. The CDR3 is CASSEAGLGDIQYF. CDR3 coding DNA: TGTGCCAGCAGTGAAGCGGGACTAGGGGACATTCAGTACTTC.

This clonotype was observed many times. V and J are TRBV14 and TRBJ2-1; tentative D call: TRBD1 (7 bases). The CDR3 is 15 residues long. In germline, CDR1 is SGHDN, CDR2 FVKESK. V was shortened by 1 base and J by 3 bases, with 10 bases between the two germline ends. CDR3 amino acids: CASSQGGTDYNEQFF. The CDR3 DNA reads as TGTGCCAGCAGCCAAGGCGGGACAGACTACAATGAGCAGTTCTTC.

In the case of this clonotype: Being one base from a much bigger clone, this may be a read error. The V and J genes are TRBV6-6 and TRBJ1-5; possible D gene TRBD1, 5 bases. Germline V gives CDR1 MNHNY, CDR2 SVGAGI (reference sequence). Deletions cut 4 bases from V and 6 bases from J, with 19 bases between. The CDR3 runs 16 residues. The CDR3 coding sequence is TGTGCCAGCAGTTCCCCCCCGCGGGGACCTCCTCAGCCCCAGCATTTT. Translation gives CASSSPPRGPPQPQHF.

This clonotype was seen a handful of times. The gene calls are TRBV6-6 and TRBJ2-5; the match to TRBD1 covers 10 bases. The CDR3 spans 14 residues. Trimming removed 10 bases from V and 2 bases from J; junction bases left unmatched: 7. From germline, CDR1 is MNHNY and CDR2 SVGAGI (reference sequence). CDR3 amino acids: CANQMDRGQETQYF. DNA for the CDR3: TGTGCCAACCAGATGGACAGGGGGCAAGAGACCCAGTACTTC.

In nucleotides, the CDR3 is TGTGCCAGCTCACCACCCGAGGGAACAGATACGCAGTATTTT. Amino acid sequence: CASSPPEGTDTQYF. The chain recombines TRBV18 with TRBJ2-3, with D tentatively TRBD2 (5 bases). Germline values: CDR1 KGHSH, CDR2 LQKENI. The V and J ends lost 0 bases and 3 bases respectively, with 7 bases between them. The CDR3 runs to 14 residues.

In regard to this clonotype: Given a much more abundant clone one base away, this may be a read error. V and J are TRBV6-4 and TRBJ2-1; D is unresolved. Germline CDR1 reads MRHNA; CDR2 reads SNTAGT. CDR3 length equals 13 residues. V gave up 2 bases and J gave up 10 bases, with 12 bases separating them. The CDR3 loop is CASSDPGVGEQFF. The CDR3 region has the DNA TGTGCCAGCAGTGACCCTGGGGTGGGGGAGCAGTTCTTC.

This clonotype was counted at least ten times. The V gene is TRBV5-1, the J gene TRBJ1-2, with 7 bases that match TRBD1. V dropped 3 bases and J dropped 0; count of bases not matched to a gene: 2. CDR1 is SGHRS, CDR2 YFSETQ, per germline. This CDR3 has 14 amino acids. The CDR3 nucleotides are TGCGCCAGCAGCTCGACAGGGTCTAACTATGGCTACACCTTC. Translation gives CASSSTGSNYGYTF.

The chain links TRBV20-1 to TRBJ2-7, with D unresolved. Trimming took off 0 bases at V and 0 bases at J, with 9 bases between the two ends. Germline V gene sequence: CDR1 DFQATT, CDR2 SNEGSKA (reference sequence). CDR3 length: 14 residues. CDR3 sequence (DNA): TGCAGTGCTAGAGATCTCGAGAGCTCCTACGAGCAGTACTTC. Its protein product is CSARDLESSYEQYF.